Listed below are T cell receptor beta chains from one sample, sequenced in a study of cytomegalovirus exposure and HLA in healthy donors. This table comes from immunoSEQ multiplex PCR, and its TCRdb copy is limited to in-frame clones, with some not included. The sample carries around 90,000 clones, about 89% recorded once. The sequencing input was PBMCs. The receptors stem from a man aged 25-45 years in good health and CMV-seropositive. The CDR3 runs from the conserved cysteine through the conserved F or W. A D gene is named only where the DNA matches it firmly. Clone size appears in some rows only: once, few, many, or a class for an expanded clone.

.,once,TRBV27,TRBJ1-2,TGTGCCAGCAGTTTATACCCCGGGATGAACTATGGCTACACCTTC,CASSLYPGMNYGYTF
TRBD1,few,TRBV10-3,TRBJ1-2,TGTGCCATTGGGACAGGGCCCTATGGCTACACCTTC,CAIGTGPYGYTF
TRBD1,.,TRBV15,TRBJ1-4,TGTGCCACCAGCAGAGATAGTTGGGACAGGGGTGAAAAACTGTTTTTT,CATSRDSWDRGEKLFF
.,.,TRBV10-1,TRBJ1-3,TGCGCCAGCAGTGGAGGCCGAGGGCCGGGAGGAAACACCATATATTTT,CASSGGRGPGGNTIYF
.,.,TRBV5-1,TRBJ1-1,TGCGCCAGCAGCTTGGACACCGGCCGCGGAGCTTTCTTT,CASSLDTGRGAFF
.,.,TRBV7-2,TRBJ1-2,TGTGCCAGCAGCTTAGCGGGCCCTGGCTACACCTTC,CASSLAGPGYTF
TRBD2,.,TRBV7-9,TRBJ2-1,TGTGCCAGCAGCCGTAGCGGGAGGGCCCTCCGGGAGCAGTTCTTC,CASSRSGRALREQFF
.,.,TRBV10-3,TRBJ2-5,TGTGCCATCAGTGATTGGGGGCGTCTAGAGACCCAGTACTTC,CAISDWGRLETQYF
.,.,TRBV15,TRBJ2-2,TGTGCCACCAGCAGAGTGGGCCCCGGGGAGCTGTTTTTT,CATSRVGPGELFF
TRBD1,.,TRBV4-1,TRBJ2-3,TGCGCCAGCAGCCAAGGGCGGACAGGGATTAGCACAGATACGCAGTATTTT,CASSQGRTGISTDTQYF
.,.,TRBV30,TRBJ2-4,TGTGCCTGGTCCCTGGGGGGGCTAAACATTCAGTACTTC,CAWSLGGLNIQYF
TRBD1,.,TRBV15,TRBJ1-2,TGTGCCACCAGCAGGGACAGGGGTCGTGGCTACACCTTC,CATSRDRGRGYTF
TRBD1,.,TRBV28,TRBJ1-2,TGTGCCAGCAGCTGGGGACAGGGTCATGGCTACACCTTC,CASSWGQGHGYTF
.,.,TRBV10-3,TRBJ2-3,TGTGCCATCAGCGCGAGGGGGACGCAGTATTTT,CAISARGTQYF
.,.,TRBV10-1,TRBJ2-5,TGCGCCAGCAGTGAGTATTCGGGAGAGCGGAAGACCCAGTACTTC,CASSEYSGERKTQYF
TRBD1,.,TRBV6-1,TRBJ2-2,TGTGCCAGCAGACCGGACAGGGAGACCGGGGAGCTGTTTTTT,CASRPDRETGELFF
TRBD2,.,TRBV7-2,TRBJ2-7,TGTGCCAGCAGTTCTAGCGGTCGGAGCTCCTACGAGCAGTACTTC,CASSSSGRSSYEQYF
.,.,TRBV28,TRBJ2-7,TGTGCCAGCAGGGAGGGAAGTCGCTCCTACGAGCAGTACTTC,CASREGSRSYEQYF
.,.,TRBV28,TRBJ1-5,TGTGCCAGCTCAGGGGAACGCCAGCCCCAGCATTTT,CASSGERQPQHF
.,.,TRBV7-9,TRBJ2-7,TGTGCCAGCAGCTTAAGGGGCAGGAAAGAGGAGTACTTC,CASSLRGRKEEYF
.,.,TRBV5-1,TRBJ1-5,TGCGCCAGCAGCTTACAGGGACGGGTTAATCAGCCCCAGCATTTT,CASSLQGRVNQPQHF
TRBD2,.,TRBV18,TRBJ2-1,TGTGCCAGCTCACCAATGGGGGGGATGCAGTTCTTC,CASSPMGGMQFF
TRBD1,.,TRBV27,TRBJ1-5,TGTGCCAGCAGCCCCGAGGGACAGGGTAGCAATCAGCCCCAGCATTTT,CASSPEGQGSNQPQHF
.,once,TRBV2,TRBJ2-6,TGTGCCAGCCGGGTGTGGCGGGAACAATCTGGGGCCAACGTCCTGACTTTC,CASRVWREQSGANVLTF
TRBD1,.,TRBV7-6,TRBJ2-7,TGTGCCAGCAGCTTAGCGTGGGGGTCCCGGGACAGGGAGACTACGAGCTCCTACGAGCAGTACTTC,CASSLAWGSRDRETTSSYEQYF
TRBD2,.,TRBV2,TRBJ2-1,TGTGCCAGCAGGACTGTAGCGGGAGGCATCTACAATGAGCAGTTCTTC,CASRTVAGGIYNEQFF
TRBD2,.,TRBV9,TRBJ2-7,TGTGCCAGCAGCGTAGTCGCTAGCGGATACGAGCAGTACTTC,CASSVVASGYEQYF
.,.,TRBV29-1,TRBJ2-6,TGCAGCGTTGAAGATCATTGGGACACGATCTCTGGGGCCAACGTCCTGACTTTC,CSVEDHWDTISGANVLTF
TRBD1,.,TRBV6-1,TRBJ1-5,TGTGCCAGCAGGGGACAGTGGGGGAAGGAACCCCAGCATTTT,CASRGQWGKEPQHF
TRBD1,.,TRBV15,TRBJ2-5,TGTGCCACCAGCAGAGCATACAACCAGGGGGCACAAGAGACCCAGTACTTC,CATSRAYNQGAQETQYF
.,.,TRBV19,TRBJ2-7,TGTGCCAGTAGTATAGACGGCGGACGGGGTGAGAGCGAGCAGTACTTC,CASSIDGGRGESEQYF
.,.,TRBV2,TRBJ1-4,TGTGCCAGCAGCTATGAAAAACTGTTTTTT,CASSYEKLFF
.,once,TRBV18,TRBJ1-2,TGTGCCAGCCGCCGCGAGAGGGACTGGGACTATGGCTACACCTTC,CASRRERDWDYGYTF
TRBD1,.,TRBV18,TRBJ2-7,TGTGCCAGCTCACCAAGGACCGGGACAGGGGGCGGCGAGCAGTACTTC,CASSPRTGTGGGEQYF
TRBD2,.,TRBV7-6,TRBJ2-1,TGTGCCAGCAGCTTAGTGCCAGCGGGAGTAGCTAATGAGCAGTTCTTC,CASSLVPAGVANEQFF
.,.,TRBV21-1,TRBJ2-5,TGTGCCAGCACCGGGACTAGCGTTCAAGAGACCCAGTACTTC,CASTGTSVQETQYF
.,.,TRBV11-3,TRBJ2-3,TGTGCCAGCAGCTTAGATCAACAGAGCACAGATACGCAGTATTTT,CASSLDQQSTDTQYF
.,.,TRBV10-1,TRBJ2-3,TGCGCCAGCAGTAACGGACAGCTCACAGATACGCAGTATTTT,CASSNGQLTDTQYF
TRBD1,.,TRBV28,TRBJ1-3,TGTGCCAGCAGTTTAGGGGACAGCGGCTCTGGAAACACCATATATTTT,CASSLGDSGSGNTIYF
TRBD2,.,TRBV28,TRBJ2-1,TGTGCCAGCAGATCTAATAGCGGGAGGCTAAACAATGAGCAGTTCTTC,CASRSNSGRLNNEQFF
.,once,TRBV14,TRBJ2-7,TGTGCCAGCAGCCGAGGTACCTACGAGCAGTACTTC,CASSRGTYEQYF
.,few,TRBV7-9,TRBJ2-7,TGTGCCAGCAGCTTATCCCCAGCTGGGGGAGGCGAGCAGTACTTC,CASSLSPAGGGEQYF
.,.,TRBV28,TRBJ2-5,TGTGCCAGCAGTTTGGTTAGCGGCCAAGAGACCCAGTACTTC,CASSLVSGQETQYF
TRBD1,few,TRBV20-1,TRBJ2-7,TGCAGTGCTAGAGGATCGGACAGGGGCTTC,CSARGSDRGF
TRBD1,.,TRBV6-6,TRBJ1-2,TGTGCCAGCAGACCCGGGACAGGGTGGGATAACTATGGCTACACCTTC,CASRPGTGWDNYGYTF
.,.,TRBV7-6,TRBJ1-2,TGTGCCAGCAGCCCTGTAGTCGGCTATGGCTACACCTTC,CASSPVVGYGYTF
.,.,TRBV7-2,TRBJ2-3,TGTGCCAGCAGCTCCGCAGGCACAGATACGCAGTATTTT,CASSSAGTDTQYF
.,.,TRBV11-1,TRBJ2-7,TGTGCCAGCAGCGTCGTACCCTTCTACGAGCAGTACTTC,CASSVVPFYEQYF
.,.,TRBV5-1,TRBJ1-2,TGCGCCAGCAGCCCGCCGCAGTCTGGCTATGGCTACACCTTC,CASSPPQSGYGYTF
.,.,TRBV29-1,TRBJ1-3,TGCAGCGTTGCAGGGGAGACTGGAAACACCATATATTTT,CSVAGETGNTIYF
TRBD1,.,TRBV15,TRBJ1-3,TGTGCCACCAGCCCTCGACAGGGGGGACACACCATATATTTT,CATSPRQGGHTIYF
TRBD2,.,TRBV14,TRBJ2-7,TGTGCCAGCAGTCCCCGGCTAGCGGAGACCCTCGGGCAGTACTTC,CASSPRLAETLGQYF
TRBD1,few,TRBV28,TRBJ2-6,TGTGCCAGCAGTCAAAGGACAGGGCTGGGGGATGGGGCCAACGTCCTGACTTTC,CASSQRTGLGDGANVLTF
.,.,TRBV27,TRBJ2-1,TGTGCCAGCAGTATGACGCGGGGTAGGAATGAGCAGTTCTTC,CASSMTRGRNEQFF
.,.,TRBV5-6,TRBJ2-5,TGTGCCAGCAGCTTGGTCAACGCAGAAACCCAAGAGACCCAGTACTTC,CASSLVNAETQETQYF
.,.,TRBV2,TRBJ2-3,TGTGCCAGCAGCGCTCCGGGACAAACGACCACAGATACGCAGTATTTT,CASSAPGQTTTDTQYF
.,.,TRBV15,TRBJ2-7,TGTGCCACCAGCAGGGACACCACTGGCGAGCAGTACTTC,CATSRDTTGEQYF
.,.,TRBV28,TRBJ1-5,TGTGCCAGCACTATTTCGGGGGGGGTATGGGAGATCAATCAGCCCCAGCATTTT,CASTISGGVWEINQPQHF
.,.,TRBV5-6,TRBJ2-5,TGTGCCAGCAGCAGAACCGTCCGGGGCCAAGAGACCCAGTACTTC,CASSRTVRGQETQYF